This T cell receptor beta chain stems from a study of blood T cell repertoires in COVID-19 (dated by TCRdb to about 2020). Background for the entire study: Samples covering the acute and convalescent phases of COVID-19 were provided by collaborators in the United States, Italy and Spain. The material from the prospective study consisted of cDNA or gDNA derived from T cells, B-cell-depleted T cells, or PBMCs. A freely available public database, intended as a resource for researchers studying the immune response to SARS-CoV-2, is where the repertoires were released. A de-identified subject ID, COVID-19 status, age in years and sex were almost always included in the sample metadata. The samples were drawn from the first 160 participants of the ongoing ImmuneRACE study and from over a thousand subjects provided by 6 global collaborators. Where HLA class I and class II types were available, the types were taken from metadata supplied by the sample provider, not from assay-based typing. Subjects who had been exposed to COVID-19, were actively infected with it, or had recovered from it provided the deeply sampled blood TCRbeta repertoires that made up the dataset. What the study reported, not specific to this receptor: The quantity of clinical and demographic metadata differed by source and by participant and was supplied without curation.

A remark on this clone: No cognate antigen has been identified for it. Per-base quality was not reported, and no clone a single base away is much larger than it.

TCRbeta CDR3 regions were amplified from genomic DNA by means of the immunoSEQ Assay, a bias-controlled multiplex PCR. The original methods were these. The number of nucleated cells in each sample was estimated by amplification of reference gene primers within the assay. To quantify the absolute abundance of each unique TCRbeta CDR3 rearrangement, sequence reads were collapsed and filtered. For each sample, productive Simpson clonality was calculated as the square root of Simpson's diversity index across productive rearrangements. The immuneACCESS repertoire file appears here via TCRdb, limited to in-frame rearrangements. These files lack a portion of the clones; in checked studies, under half of the deficit traces to unresolved V genes, and the cause of the others is not known. D and trimming were read from the DNA, whereas the V and J calls and clone size are those reported in that table. The sample profile shows around 40,000 clones; about nine tenths of them were found once. The ten largest make up 6.5% to 9% of the sample.

Whole blood was collected in K2EDTA tubes by collaborating institutions according to the institutions' own protocols. For TCRbeta analysis, collaborators shipped samples in one of three forms: frozen whole blood, isolated PBMCs, or DNA extracted from either of those sample types. CDR1 SGHAT and CDR2 FQNNGV were looked up in the germline V gene. Trimming leaves V shorter by 1 base and J shorter by 4 bases, with the junction holding 4 bases beyond the gene matches. From the cysteine up to the phenylalanine, the CDR3 has a length of 15 residues. Only the CDR3 DNA is retained, 45 bases long and in frame from the first base.

Input material: peripheral blood. This receptor was identified in a man between 60 and 75 years old with active COVID-19. The chain employs TRBV11-2 and TRBJ1-1; 9 junctional bases match TRBD1. The CDR3 corresponds to CASSLVGQGPTEAFF. The DNA sequence is TGTGCCAGCAGCTTAGTGGGACAGGGCCCCACTGAAGCTTTCTTT.